Listed here are 25 T cell receptor beta chains from one sample, sequenced in a study of response to subunit inactivated influenza vaccine. TCRdb redid the calling of the RT-PCR reads with MiXCR, one entry per CDR3 protein. The sample holds roughly 150,000 distinct CDR3 sequences, roughly a tenth seen once. The sequencing used non-naive T cells sorted from PBMCs, collected around seven weeks after vaccination. All receptors come from a man aged 45-65 years who received an inactivated influenza vaccine.

This clonotype was counted many times. The chain joins TRBV30 to TRBJ2-1; TRBD2 might be the D (5 bases). In germline, CDR1 is GTSNPN, CDR2 SVGIG (reference sequence). This CDR3 region has 13 residues. The V gene lost 0 bases and the J gene lost 7 bases, with 10 bases spanning the gap. The CDR3 spells CAWSVQSGNEQFF. CDR3 DNA: TGTGCCTGGAGTGTACAGAGCGGAAATGAGCAGTTCTTC.

The rearrangement joins TRBV11-2 to TRBJ2-1; D might be TRBD1 (7 bases). V shed 4 bases and J shed 6 bases, with 16 bases lying between them. This CDR3 contains 15 residues. CDR1 is SGHAT, CDR2 FQNNGV, per germline. The CDR3 sequence is CASSSQGTVSNEQFF. The CDR3 DNA is TGTGCCAGCAGCTCACAGGGGACTGTCTCCAATGAGCAGTTCTTC.

V usage is TRBV6-6 and J usage is TRBJ1-2; the D is unclear. Germline V lookup: CDR1 MNHNY, CDR2 SVGAGI (reference sequence). Trimming took off 5 bases at V and 2 bases at J, with 9 bases between the two ends. The CDR3 consists of 13 residues. CDR3 in DNA: TGTGCCAGCAGTACGACGGGGAACTATGGCTACACCTTC. It specifies CASSTTGNYGYTF.

Note on this clonotype: This sequence may be a read error, since a much larger clone differs from it by one base. The rearrangement uses TRBV15 and TRBJ2-7; 7 nucleotides line up with TRBD2. CDR1 is LNHNV, CDR2 YYDKDF, per germline (reference sequence). J was trimmed by 1 base and V by 3 bases; bases with no gene match: 12. The CDR3 is made up of 17 amino acids. Here the CDR3 reads CATSRGGIRDLSYEQYF. The CDR3 nucleotides are TGTGCCACCAGCAGGGGAGGGATCAGGGACTTATCCTACGAGCAGTACTTC.

As regards this clonotype: Sequence at one end of the junction differs from germline and may be a read error. The chain employs TRBV6-9 and TRBJ1-1; no definite D call. The V gene's germline CDR1 is MNHGY and CDR2 SVAAGI. The CDR3 is 16 residues long. CDR3 in DNA: TGTGCCGGCAGTTATTCTCCGGGTTCTAGGAACACTGAAGCTTTCTTT. Translation gives CAGSYSPGSRNTEAFF.

This clonotype showed up many times. The genes are TRBV11-2 and TRBJ2-2; D is possibly TRBD1 (6 bases). Germline CDR1 reads SGHAT; CDR2 reads FQNNGV. CDR3 length equals 15 residues. The germline V and J ends were trimmed by 6 bases and 1 base, with 12 bases remaining between them. In DNA form, the CDR3 reads TGTGCCAGCAGGCTGGGGGCAATGAACACCGGGGAGCTGTTTTTT. Protein: CASRLGAMNTGELFF.

The chain couples TRBV10-3 to TRBJ2-1; 9 bases line up with TRBD2. V lost 0 bases and J lost 6; bases outside the gene matches: 12. Germline CDR1 and CDR2: ENHRY and SYGVKD. The length of the CDR3 is 18 residues. CDR3 nucleotides: TGTGCCATCAGTGAGTCGAGATTTGGGCTAGCGGGACTCAATGAGCAGTTCTTC. The encoded protein is CAISESRFGLAGLNEQFF.

This clonotype was counted only a few times. The chain carries TRBV20-1 and TRBJ2-7; D perhaps matches TRBD1 (6 bases). V lost 2 bases and J lost 4, with 15 bases in between. Germline V gene lookup returns CDR1 DFQATT and CDR2 SNEGSKA (reference sequence). The CDR3 contains 14 residues. In DNA, the CDR3 is TGCAGTGCTAGAAATCGTCTAGGGGGATACGAGCAGTACTTC. It translates to CSARNRLGGYEQYF.

The chain has TRBV11-2 and TRBJ2-5, with 9 bases lining up with TRBD2. Trimming removed 1 base from V and 2 bases from J; junction bases left unmatched: 2. This CDR3 has 15 amino acids. The germline V gene encodes CDR1 SGHAT and CDR2 FQNNGV. CDR3 bases: TGTGCCAGCAGCTTAGTGGGACTAGCTCAAGAGACCCAGTACTTC. Protein: CASSLVGLAQETQYF.

This clonotype showed up just once. V is TRBV6-2 or TRBV6-3 and J is TRBJ2-7; 8 positions agree with TRBD1. The CDR3 loop spans 13 amino acids. The germline gives CDR1 MNHEY, CDR2 SVGEGT. V lost 6 bases and J lost 7; bases outside the gene matches: 8. CDR3 in amino acids: CASRRQGAGEQYF. CDR3 nucleotide sequence: TGTGCCAGCAGAAGGCAGGGGGCAGGAGAGCAGTACTTC.

The V call is TRBV10-3, the J call TRBJ1-4; D gene unclear. This CDR3 contains 15 residues. Germline V gives CDR1 ENHRY, CDR2 SYGVKD. V lost 3 bases and J 7 bases, leaving 15 bases between the germline ends. CDR3 sequence: CAISETESPGEKLFF. DNA of the CDR3: TGTGCCATCAGTGAAACAGAGAGCCCGGGTGAAAAACTGTTTTTT.

This clonotype was recorded many times. The chain carries TRBV15 and TRBJ1-5; a possible D gene is TRBD1 (5 bases). This CDR3 has 17 amino acids. CDR1 LNHNV and CDR2 YYDKDF come from the germline V gene (reference sequence). With 0 bases removed from V and 3 bases from J, the gap between germline ends came to 15 bases. In DNA, the CDR3 is TGTGCCACCAGCAGAGATAGGCCAGGGAGAACCAATCAGCCCCAGCATTTT. Protein: CATSRDRPGRTNQPQHF. The full variable domain, its missing parts supplied by reference TRBV15 and TRBJ1-5, is DAMVIQNPRYQVTQFGKPVTLSCSQTLNHNVMYWYQQKSSQAPKLLFHYYDKDFNNEADTPDNFQSRRPNTSFCFLDIRSPGLGDTAMYLCATSRDRPGRTNQPQHFGDGTRLSIL.

This clonotype came up many times. CDR3 DNA sequence: TGCAGTGCTAAACCGGGTCAAGAGACCCAGTACTTC. It codes for CSAKPGQETQYF. The genes are TRBV20-1 and TRBJ2-5; D remains unclear. V lost 4 bases, J lost 2 bases, and 8 bases lay in between. Germline lookup yields CDR1 DFQATT and CDR2 SNEGSKA (reference sequence). This CDR3 spans 12 amino acids.

A word on this clonotype: Germline is not matched at one junction end, which may reflect a read error. The chain uses TRBV5-5 and TRBJ2-7; TRBD2 might be the D (6 bases). The length of the CDR3 is 16 residues. CDR1 and CDR2 from the germline V gene are SGHKS and YYEKEE (reference sequence). CDR3 residues: CARSSALSRGTYEQYF. The CDR3 coding sequence is TGTGCCCGCAGCTCGGCTCTCTCGCGGGGAACCTACGAGCAGTACTTC.

The V and J genes are TRBV7-6 and TRBJ2-2, with 7 bases that match TRBD2. This CDR3 is 16 amino acids long. Germline CDR1 and CDR2: SGHVS and FNYEAQ. The ends lost 5 bases at V and 0 bases at J; junction bases unmatched: 6. The CDR3 DNA sequence: TGTGCCAGCAGCACCGGGGGGACTGCGAACACCGGGGAGCTGTTTTTT. It specifies CASSTGGTANTGELFF.

The chain joins TRBV4-2 to TRBJ1-1, with D hard to call. The germline V gene has CDR1 LGHNA and CDR2 YNFKEQ. This CDR3 comprises 14 residues. V dropped 0 bases and J dropped 3 bases, with 8 bases sitting between them. CDR3 residues: CASSQERRDTEAFF. The CDR3 DNA reads as TGTGCCAGCAGCCAAGAGAGGAGGGACACTGAAGCTTTCTTT.

This clonotype occurred many times. The J gene is TRBJ1-3, the V gene TRBV20-1; D ambiguous. This CDR3 spans 16 amino acids. Between the trimmed V and J ends, which lost 1 base and 0 bases, there was a span of 13 bases. Germline assignment: CDR1 DFQATT and CDR2 SNEGSKA (reference sequence). CDR3 sequence (DNA): TGCAGTGCTAGAGTAGTAGGAAAAAGCTCTGGAAACACCATATATTTT. It specifies CSARVVGKSSGNTIYF.

This clonotype was recorded only once. Just one base apart from a much larger clone, this may be a read error. The rearrangement joins TRBV5-3 to TRBJ2-6; tentative D call: TRBD2 (7 bases). TRBV5-3 is marked as an open reading frame, function uncertain. There are 16 residues in the CDR3. The germline V and J ends were trimmed by 8 bases and 0 bases, with 15 bases remaining between them. CDR3 sequence reads: CASAGAIISGANVLTF. CDR3 in DNA: TGTGCCAGTGCGGGGGCCATAATCTCTGGGGCCAACGTCCTGACTTTC.

This clonotype has ten or more counts. The chain links TRBV5-6 to TRBJ2-4, with D uncertain. Germline assignment: CDR1 SGHDT and CDR2 YYEEEE. CDR3 size: 16 residues. Deletions cut 0 bases from V and 0 bases from J, with 10 bases between. CDR3 nucleotides: TGTGCCAGCAGCTTGGCCAGGCCGATAGCCAAAAACATTCAGTACTTC. This codes for CASSLARPIAKNIQYF.

V and J are TRBV5-6 and TRBJ1-6; no reliable D call. The germline V gene encodes CDR1 SGHDT and CDR2 YYEEEE. The CDR3 is 15 residues long. The ends were cut back, 0 bases at V and 13 bases at J, with 17 bases in the middle. CDR3 region: CASSLGPGHKSPLHF. The CDR3 DNA reads as TGTGCCAGCAGCTTGGGTCCGGGCCACAAAAGCCCCCTCCACTTT. Based on the CDR3 plus reference TRBV5-6 and TRBJ1-6, the full variable domain is DAGVTQSPTHLIKTRGQQVTLRCSPKSGHDTVSWYQQALGQGPQFIFQYYEEEERQRGNFPDRFSGHQFPNYSSELNVNALLLGDSALYLCASSLGPGHKSPLHFGNGTRLTVT.

The chain carries TRBV12-3 or TRBV12-4 and TRBJ2-3; D might be TRBD2 (7 bases). The V gene lost 4 bases and the J gene lost 0 bases, with 11 bases spanning the gap. This CDR3 comprises 15 residues. The CDR3 DNA sequence: TGTGCCAGCAGTTCTGAGGGGGGGAGCACAGATACGCAGTATTTT. Protein sequence: CASSSEGGSTDTQYF.

The chain uses TRBV7-8 and TRBJ2-1, with D perhaps TRBD2 (6 bases). V shed 4 bases and J shed 3 bases, with 16 bases lying between them. CDR3 length: 16 residues. CDR1 and CDR2 (germline): SGHVS, FQNEAQ. CDR3 amino acids: CASSSRRAGYYNEQFF. Written as DNA, the CDR3 is TGTGCCAGCAGCTCCCGGAGGGCGGGATACTACAATGAGCAGTTCTTC.

The CDR3 loop reads CASSYSRGEQFF. The CDR3 bases are TGTGCCAGCAGTTACTCGAGGGGGGAGCAGTTCTTC. The chain couples TRBV6-2 or TRBV6-3 to TRBJ2-1; a weak D match, TRBD1 (6 bases). Germline V gene sequence: CDR1 MNHEY, CDR2 SVGEGT. CDR3 size: 12 residues. Trimming shortened V by 0 bases and J by 10 bases, and 7 bases separated the two germline ends.

In this sample, this clonotype turned up a few times. CDR3 bases: TGTGCCAGCAGCACCGGGACATACCTCTACGAGCAGTACTTC. Protein: CASSTGTYLYEQYF. The gene calls are TRBV27 and TRBJ2-7, with D possibly matching TRBD1 (6 bases). Germline values: CDR1 MNHEY, CDR2 SMNVEV (reference sequence). The CDR3 is 14 amino acids. Trimming cost V 6 bases and J 3 bases, with 15 bases left between them.

In this sample, this clonotype turned up a few times. The chain links TRBV27 to TRBJ2-7; TRBD1 matches 8 bases. The CDR3 totals 14 residues. Germline CDR1 MNHEY, CDR2 SMNVEV (reference sequence). V was clipped by 3 bases and J by 6 bases; unmatched bases: 7. The CDR3 nucleotides are TGTGCCAGCAGTTTTCAGAACAGGGGGACCGAGCAGTACTTC. Translation gives CASSFQNRGTEQYF.